The clone carrying this TCR beta chain was detected only a few times. Antigen specificity is unknown. This sample's TCRbeta library carried unique molecular identifier barcodes. TCRdb called the PCR reads again in MiXCR, with one record for every CDR3 protein. Among 450,000 to 550,000 distinct CDR3 sequences listed, around 10% were seen once. The data were taken from a study of T-cell reconstitution after alpha-beta-depleted transplantation in children. Study-wide points: T-cell numbers and diversity one year post-transplant derived largely from freshly generated T cells. Surviving recipient cells, namely T cells and thymic progenitors, were the source of high day-60 TCRbeta diversity in some patients. Alpha-beta T cells present about two months after transplant were reported to originate from several hundred expanded graft clones.

V lost 2 bases to trimming and J lost 3 bases; unmatched junction nucleotides: 3. This CDR3 has 15 amino acids. In germline, CDR1 is SGHAT, CDR2 FQDESV (reference sequence). Material: PBMCs, mostly from graft donor cells, obtained 180 days after TCRalphabeta/CD19-depleted stem cell transplant. The chain links TRBV11-1 to TRBJ2-1; 8 bases match TRBD2. The receptor's source is a female patient younger than 10 who had a stem cell transplant for aplastic anemia, so the T cells may come from the graft donor. The CDR3 region is CASSLTGGRYNEQFF. In DNA, the CDR3 is TGTGCCAGCAGCTTAACGGGGGGGCGCTACAATGAGCAGTTCTTC.